This paragraph reports one T cell receptor (beta chain). The repertoire was sequenced with immunoSEQ multiplex PCR; TCRdb's copy has only in-frame clones and lacks some. The sample has about 30,000 clones; roughly 80% are singletons. Trimming left V 2 bases short and J 7 bases short, with 14 bases between. In germline, CDR1 is MNHEY, CDR2 SMNVEV (reference sequence). The CDR3 loop spans 15 amino acids. The data belong to a study of blood T cell repertoires in COVID-19. Study-wide background: Collection of acute and convalescent COVID-19 samples took place in the United States, Italy and Spain.

Specimen: peripheral blood. The TCR was taken from a man between 65 and 80 years old with COVID-19, enrolled during active disease. The gene calls are TRBV27 and TRBJ1-4; D is possibly TRBD1 (6 bases). In DNA, the CDR3 is TGTGCCAGCAGTTTACAAAATAACAGGGTTGAAAAACTGTTTTTT. Translated: CASSLQNNRVEKLFF.